This T cell receptor beta chain was identified in a study of T-cell reconstitution after alpha-beta-depleted transplantation in children. Study-wide findings and caveats: Newly produced T cells mostly provided counts and TCRbeta diversity after one year, as hyperexpanded clones declined.

The TCRbeta library incorporated unique molecular identifiers. A single record per CDR3 protein comes from TCRdb applying MiXCR to the PCR reads. Of a few hundred thousand distinct CDR3 sequences listed, 25% to 30% were seen once; the top ten hold less than 40%. CDR1 is MNHEY, CDR2 SMNVEV, per germline (reference sequence). This CDR3 has 16 amino acids. V was pared by 6 bases and J by 0 bases, with 16 bases between. Concerning this clonotype itself: The target antigen is unknown.

This receptor was taken from a boy younger than two with Wiskott-Aldrich syndrome, due to receive a stem cell transplant. The source was PBMCs, collected before TCRalphabeta/CD19-depleted stem cell transplant. The V and J genes are TRBV27 and TRBJ2-3; D not resolved. CDR3 DNA: TGTGCCAGCAGCCTAAGTGGGTGGGCTAGCACAGATACGCAGTATTTT. Amino acid sequence: CASSLSGWASTDTQYF.